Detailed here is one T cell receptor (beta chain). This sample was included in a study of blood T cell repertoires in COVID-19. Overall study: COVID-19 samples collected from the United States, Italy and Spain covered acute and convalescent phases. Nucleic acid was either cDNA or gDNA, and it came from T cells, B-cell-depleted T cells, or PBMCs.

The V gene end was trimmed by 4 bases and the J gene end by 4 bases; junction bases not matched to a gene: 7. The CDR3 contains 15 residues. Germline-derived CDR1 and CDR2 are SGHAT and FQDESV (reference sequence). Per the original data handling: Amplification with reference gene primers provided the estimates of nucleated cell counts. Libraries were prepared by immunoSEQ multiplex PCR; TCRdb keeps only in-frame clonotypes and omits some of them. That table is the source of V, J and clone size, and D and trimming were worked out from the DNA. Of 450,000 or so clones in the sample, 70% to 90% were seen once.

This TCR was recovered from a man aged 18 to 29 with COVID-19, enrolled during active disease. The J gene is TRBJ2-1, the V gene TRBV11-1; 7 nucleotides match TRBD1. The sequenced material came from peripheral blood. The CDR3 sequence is CASSSRQGSYNEQFF. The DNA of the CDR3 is TGTGCCAGCAGCTCAAGACAGGGCTCGTACAATGAGCAGTTCTTC.